What follows describes a single T cell receptor beta chain. Authors' analysis steps: Reference gene primer amplification yielded estimated nucleated cell counts. Assay used: immunoSEQ multiplex PCR; TCRdb lists only in-frame clones, some missing. That table supplies the V and J calls and clone size; D and trimming were determined from the DNA. The sample has 150,000 to 190,000 clones, about 88% seen once. Participants were aged roughly 18 to 95 years, lived in 24 US areas, and enrolled virtually. This sample stems from a study of blood T cell repertoires in COVID-19. The clonotype originates from a man in his fifties who had recovered from COVID-19. Sequences were obtained from PBMCs or T cells enriched from blood (not recorded which).

Here the CDR3 reads CASSEAGGLSNQPQHF. The DNA of the CDR3 is TGTGCCAGCAGTGAAGCCGGGGGGTTAAGCAATCAGCCCCAGCATTTT. The chain uses TRBV6-1 and TRBJ1-5; TRBD1 might be the D (5 bases). Germline-derived CDR1 and CDR2 are MNHNS and SASEGT. V lost 0 bases to trimming and J lost 1 base, with 10 bases between them. The CDR3 is 16 amino acids.